This T cell receptor (beta chain) was identified during a study of T cell repertoires in cytomegalovirus infection. Study as a whole: Indications came from public TCR beta signatures; they pointed to CMV infection and to a matching HLA type. Study observations and caveats: Pooled public TCR beta family frequency picked out CMV carriers with the relevant HLA.

This clonotype occurred a few times. No antigen is known for it. TCRdb called the reads again in MiXCR, with one record for every CDR3 protein. The table has 350,000 to 450,000 distinct CDR3 sequences, 15% to 20% seen once. Sequences were obtained from PBMCs. This TCR derives from a human donor in good health (CMV status not recorded). Some clones in this sample may be carry-over from other donors' samples.

CDR3 DNA: TGTGCCAGCCCGCGGGGTAGGGCGAAGCAGAACTATGGCTACACCTTC. This gives the protein CASPRGRAKQNYGYTF. The genes are TRBV2 and TRBJ1-2; D not resolved. From germline, CDR1 is SNHLY and CDR2 FYNNEI. Trimming removed 8 bases from V and 2 bases from J, with 21 bases in between. The CDR3 loop spans 16 amino acids.